This T cell receptor (beta chain) came from a study of blood T cell repertoires in COVID-19. Across the whole study: Researchers got acute and convalescent COVID-19 samples from the United States, Italy and Spain. The analysed material was cDNA or gDNA that came from T cells, B-cell-depleted T cells, or PBMCs.

In the authors' methods: Amplifying reference gene primers gave estimates of nucleated cell counts. Clones were read by immunoSEQ multiplex PCR, and TCRdb kept only the in-frame ones, dropping some. Clone size and the V and J calls come from that table; the DNA yielded D and trimming. The sample includes fewer than 400,000 clones, over 70% of them seen just once. What was sequenced was peripheral blood. The TCR comes from a man younger than 45 with active or convalescent COVID-19.

CDR3 sequence reads: CASSLEARGEQPQHF. The CDR3 coding sequence is TGTGCCAGCAGCTTAGAGGCTCGGGGGGAGCAGCCCCAGCATTTT. The chain combines TRBV7-2 with TRBJ1-5, with a weak D call TRBD1 (5 bases). CDR1 is SGHTA and CDR2 is FQGNSA in the germline V gene. V lost 1 base to trimming and J lost 7 bases, with 14 bases between them. The CDR3 extends over 15 amino acids.